This TCR beta chain appears in the sequencing data of a study of identical twins. Study findings and constraints: Insertion counts were lower in abundant cord blood beta clonotypes, a trend that memory repertoires did not show. A partial confounding effect on zero-insertion analyses could come from invariant MAIT and iNKT cells. Cross-sectional statistical analysis was relied on for the conclusions, without the same donors being followed. The study found weaker excess twin sharing in beta out-of-frame sequences.

TCRdb ran MiXCR on the 5' RACE reads and lists one entry per CDR3 protein. The sample carries some 1,600,000 distinct CDR3 sequences, roughly a third recorded once. CDR3 length equals 16 residues. The germline V gene encodes CDR1 MDHEN and CDR2 SYDVKM. With 6 bases clipped from V and 13 bases from J, the junction kept 23 bases outside the gene matches. Comments on this clonotype: Its specificity is unknown.

The V call is TRBV28, the J call TRBJ2-5, with 7 nucleotides matching TRBD1. The sample taken for sequencing was cord blood. The receptor's source is a newborn girl in good health. CDR3 sequence: CASSSIRQGLRYERYF. CDR3 in DNA: TGTGCCAGCAGCTCTATTAGACAGGGTTTAAGGTACGAGCGGTACTTC.